This T cell receptor (beta chain) was obtained from a study of blood T cell repertoires in COVID-19. Study details: Sources were T cells, B-cell-depleted T cells, or PBMCs; the material itself was cDNA or gDNA.

The CDR3 has 17 amino acids. Trimming cost V 0 bases and J 4 bases; bases outside gene matches: 9. Per the germline V gene, CDR1 is SGDLS and CDR2 is YYNGEE. Some clones are missing from TCRdb's copy, which holds only in-frame ones; the method was immunoSEQ multiplex PCR. The sample consists of 200,000 to 250,000 clones, around nine tenths of them appearing once. Only a few counts were recorded for this clone. The V gene is TRBV9, the J gene TRBJ1-2; 10 bases fit TRBD1. The specimen was peripheral blood. The receptor comes from a woman aged 60-75 years with acute or convalescent COVID-19. The CDR3 is CASSVEPGQGSGYGYTF. The CDR3 DNA sequence: TGTGCCAGCAGCGTAGAGCCGGGACAGGGGTCCGGCTATGGCTACACCTTC.